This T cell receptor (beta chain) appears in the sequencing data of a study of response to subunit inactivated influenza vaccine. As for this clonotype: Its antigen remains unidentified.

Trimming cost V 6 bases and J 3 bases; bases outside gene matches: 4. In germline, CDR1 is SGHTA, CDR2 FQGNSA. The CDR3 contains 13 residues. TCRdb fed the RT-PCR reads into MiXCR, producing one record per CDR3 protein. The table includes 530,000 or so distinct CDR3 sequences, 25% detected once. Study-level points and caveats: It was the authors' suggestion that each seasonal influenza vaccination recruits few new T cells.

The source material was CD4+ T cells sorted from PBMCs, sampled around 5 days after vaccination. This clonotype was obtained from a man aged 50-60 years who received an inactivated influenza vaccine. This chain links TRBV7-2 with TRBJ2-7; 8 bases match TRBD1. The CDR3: CASRHTGGYEQYF. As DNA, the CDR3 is TGTGCCAGCAGACACACAGGGGGCTACGAGCAGTACTTC.